The 30 T cell receptor beta chains presented below share a single source sample, sequenced in a study of cytomegalovirus exposure and HLA in healthy donors (dated by TCRdb to the late 2010s). Library preparation employed the immunoSEQ multiplex PCR assay. The table was pulled from immuneACCESS by TCRdb, which kept in-frame rearrangements only. Such tables lose some clones; where checked, under half of the loss comes from unresolved V genes, and the rest has no known cause. The sample table lists some 160,000 clones, about 88% of them with a count of one. The ten most abundant clones make up 2.5% to 3% of the sample. Material for sequencing was PBMCs. The receptors originated from a man aged 18 to 29 in good health and CMV-seronegative.

V is TRBV7-2 and J is TRBJ1-1; no definite D call. CDR1 is SGHTA, CDR2 FQGNSA, per germline. CDR3 length: 14 residues. Trimming removed 5 bases from V and 1 base from J, with 11 bases in between. The CDR3 loop reads CASSPHSKNTEAFF. The CDR3 DNA reads TGTGCCAGCAGCCCCCATAGTAAGAACACTGAAGCTTTCTTT. The whole variable domain, remainder taken from reference TRBV7-2 and TRBJ1-1, is GAGVSQSPSNKVTEKGKDVELRCDPISGHTALYWYRQSLGQGLEFLIYFQGNSAPDKSGLPSDRFSAERTGGSVSTLTIQRTQQEDSAVYLCASSPHSKNTEAFFGQGTRLTVV.

The chain recombines TRBV6-1 with TRBJ2-5; D is possibly TRBD1 (5 bases). This CDR3 spans 15 amino acids. The germline CDR1 and CDR2 sequences are MNHNS and SASEGT. V lost 3 bases to trimming and J lost 5 bases, with 16 bases between them. Here the CDR3 reads CASSEVRVGSETQYF. In nucleotides, the CDR3 is TGTGCCAGCAGTGAGGTCAGGGTGGGGTCGGAGACCCAGTACTTC.

The chain has TRBV7-9 and TRBJ2-5, with a weak D call TRBD2 (5 bases). CDR1 is SEHNR and CDR2 is FQNEAQ in the germline V gene (reference sequence). There are 12 residues in the CDR3. V lost 7 bases, J lost 5 bases, and 11 bases lay in between. The CDR3 bases are TGTGCCAGCACCCCCGAGCGGGAGACCCAGTACTTC. As protein: CASTPERETQYF.

V usage is TRBV6-5 and J usage is TRBJ1-1; 9 bases line up with TRBD1. The V gene end was trimmed by 4 bases and the J gene end by 4 bases; junction bases not matched to a gene: 7. The CDR3 is 15 residues long. Germline V gene sequence: CDR1 MNHEY, CDR2 SVGAGI. DNA of the CDR3: TGTGCCAGCAGTTCTACAGGGGGCTCGAGCACTGAAGCTTTCTTT. The encoded protein is CASSSTGGSSTEAFF.

The V and J genes are TRBV27 and TRBJ1-2; perhaps TRBD1 as D (5 bases). V lost 3 bases and J 8 bases, leaving 16 bases between the germline ends. This CDR3 region has 14 residues. From germline, CDR1 is MNHEY and CDR2 SMNVEV (reference sequence). CDR3 in amino acids: CASSFQGSPLGYTF. CDR3 in DNA: TGTGCCAGCAGTTTTCAGGGTAGCCCACTGGGCTACACCTTC.

The chain uses TRBV27 and TRBJ1-6; no reliable D call. CDR1 and CDR2 from the germline V gene are MNHEY and SMNVEV (reference sequence). V lost 6 bases to trimming and J lost 7 bases, with 16 bases between them. This CDR3 spans 15 amino acids. Here the CDR3 DNA reads TGTGCCAGCAGCTTCGGGGTCGGCGAAAATTCACCCCTCCACTTT. Protein product: CASSFGVGENSPLHF.

The rearrangement uses TRBV7-2 and TRBJ2-5; no clear D. Germline V lookup: CDR1 SGHTA, CDR2 FQGNSA. The V gene lost 5 bases and the J gene lost 0 bases, with 7 bases spanning the gap. There are 13 residues in the CDR3. In nucleotides, the CDR3 is TGTGCCAGCAGCCCTCTTTACCAAGAGACCCAGTACTTC. The encoded protein is CASSPLYQETQYF.

Points on this clone: Compared with germline, one end of the junction differs, possibly owing to a read error. The chain combines TRBV7-7 with TRBJ2-1; TRBD2 aligns across 10 bases. The CDR3 runs 15 residues. CDR1 is SSHAT, CDR2 FNYEAQ, per germline (reference sequence). CDR3 nucleotides: TGTGCTAGCAGCCCTACTAGCGGGGAGGCCTATGAGCAGTTCTTC. It specifies CASSPTSGEAYEQFF.

The chain recombines TRBV10-3 with TRBJ1-1, with TRBD1 identical over 8 bases. Germline values: CDR1 ENHRY, CDR2 SYGVKD. V lost 5 bases, J lost 4 bases, and 6 bases stayed unmatched. This CDR3 contains 14 residues. CDR3 nucleotides: TGTGCCATCAGTTTCTCCGGGACAGGCACTGAAGCTTTCTTT. This translates into CAISFSGTGTEAFF.

The chain employs TRBV18 and TRBJ1-5; perhaps TRBD1 as D (5 bases). Deletions cut 5 bases from V and 5 bases from J, with 10 bases between. The CDR3 extends over 13 amino acids. Germline V gene data show CDR1 as KGHSH and CDR2 as LQKENI. The CDR3 reads CASSTLRDQPQHF. The DNA of the CDR3 is TGTGCCAGCTCAACTCTCAGGGATCAGCCCCAGCATTTT.

This chain joins TRBV2 and TRBJ2-6; 7 bases are a match to TRBD1. The junction had 2 bases not matched to a gene; V was cut back by 4 bases and J by 2 bases. In germline, CDR1 is SNHLY, CDR2 FYNNEI. CDR3 size: 15 residues. The CDR3 protein is CASSGQGAGANVLTF. The DNA for the CDR3 is TGTGCCAGCAGTGGACAGGGAGCTGGGGCCAACGTCCTGACTTTC.

The chain joins TRBV25-1 to TRBJ1-2; the D gene is possibly TRBD1 (5 bases). V was shortened by 2 bases and J by 5 bases, with 24 bases between the two germline ends. The V gene's germline CDR1 is MGHDK and CDR2 SYGVNS. The CDR3 extends over 18 amino acids. The chain's CDR3 is CASSETRTTLTEEYGYTF. The CDR3 nucleotides read TGTGCCAGCAGTGAAACCAGAACCACATTGACAGAGGAGTATGGCTACACCTTC.

The chain employs TRBV11-2 and TRBJ1-2, with 8 bases identical to TRBD1. Germline V gene lookup returns CDR1 SGHAT and CDR2 FQNNGV. V was clipped by 2 bases and J by 2 bases; unmatched bases: 16. This CDR3 has 19 amino acids. The DNA for the CDR3 is TGTGCCAGCAGCTTAATCCGGGGGGCGGACAGGGACCAAAACTATGGCTACACCTTC. It yields the protein CASSLIRGADRDQNYGYTF.

V is TRBV2 and J is TRBJ2-2, with 10 bases lining up with TRBD2. The CDR3 spans 15 residues. Trimming removed 4 bases from V and 7 bases from J; junction bases left unmatched: 6. Germline CDR1 SNHLY, CDR2 FYNNEI. In DNA form, the CDR3 reads TGTGCCAGCAGTGCCCTAGCGGGAGCGGTCGGGGAGCTGTTTTTT. This sequence encodes CASSALAGAVGELFF. The whole variable domain, filled in from reference TRBV2 and TRBJ2-2, reads EPEVTQTPSHQVTQMGQEVILRCVPISNHLYFYWYRQILGQKVEFLVSFYNNEISEKSEIFDDQFSVERPDGSNFTLKIRSTKLEDSAMYFCASSALAGAVGELFFGEGSRLTVL.

The rearrangement uses TRBV10-1 and TRBJ2-5, with 7 bases identical to TRBD1. The CDR3 runs to 14 residues. V dropped 4 bases and J dropped 2; count of bases not matched to a gene: 4. CDR1 and CDR2 from the germline V gene are WNHNN and SYGVQD (reference sequence). CDR3 DNA: TGCGCCAGCAGTGGGGGGACAGAGCAAGAGACCCAGTACTTC. As protein: CASSGGTEQETQYF.

This clone appeared a single time. This specimen includes other DNA sequences encoding the same CDR3. J is TRBJ1-1 and V is TRBV6-5, with D unclear. V lost 0 bases, J lost 5 bases, and 7 bases lay in between. Germline lookup yields CDR1 MNHEY and CDR2 SVGAGI. The CDR3 has 13 amino acids. The CDR3 DNA follows: TGTGCCAGCAGTTACTCGACCGGGACTGAAGCTTTCTTT. Its protein is CASSYSTGTEAFF.

The chain carries TRBV28 and TRBJ1-1, with a weak D call TRBD1 (5 bases). The CDR3 is 13 residues long. Germline values: CDR1 MDHEN, CDR2 SYDVKM. V lost 5 bases to trimming and J lost 4 bases, with 11 bases between them. DNA of the CDR3: TGTGCCAGCAGTGCCCGGGGGGGCACTGAAGCTTTCTTT. Its protein is CASSARGGTEAFF.

The chain uses TRBV2 and TRBJ2-7; TRBD1 might be the D (6 bases). Trimming stripped 5 bases from V and 6 bases from J, with 14 bases between. This CDR3 spans 13 amino acids. The germline CDR1 and CDR2 sequences are SNHLY and FYNNEI. The chain's CDR3 is CASSSQTGAEQYV. Here the CDR3 DNA reads TGTGCCAGCAGTTCTCAGACAGGCGCCGAGCAGTACGTC.

J is TRBJ2-3 and V is TRBV11-2; 7 bases agree with TRBD2. The V gene's germline CDR1 is SGHAT and CDR2 FQNNGV. The CDR3 loop spans 13 amino acids. J was trimmed by 8 bases and V by 1 base; bases with no gene match: 3. The chain's CDR3 is CASSLAGEGTQYF. CDR3 coding DNA: TGTGCCAGCAGCTTAGCCGGGGAGGGTACGCAGTATTTT.

This sequence joins TRBV2 and TRBJ2-1, with D unresolved. CDR3 length: 13 amino acids. Germline values: CDR1 SNHLY, CDR2 FYNNEI. V lost 1 base, J lost 6 bases, and 7 bases lay in between. CDR3 sequence (DNA): TGTGCCAGCAGTGAAGACAGACCCAATGAGCAGTTCTTC. The encoded protein is CASSEDRPNEQFF.

J is TRBJ2-3 and V is TRBV5-1; unclear D gene. In germline, CDR1 is SGHRS, CDR2 YFSETQ. CDR3 length: 11 residues. V was pared by 2 bases and J by 9 bases, with 7 bases between. The CDR3 sequence is CASSFSSTQYF. DNA of the CDR3: TGCGCCAGCAGCTTTTCCTCGACGCAGTATTTT. Supplemented by reference TRBV5-1 and TRBJ2-3, the full variable domain reads KAGVTQTPRYLIKTRGQQVTLSCSPISGHRSVSWYQQTPGQGLQFLFEYFSETQRNKGNFPGRFSGRQFSNSRSEMNVSTLELGDSALYLCASSFSSTQYFGPGTRLTVL.

This clone turned up a few times. This chain connects TRBV19 to TRBJ2-7, with D tentatively TRBD2 (6 bases). The germline CDR1 and CDR2 sequences are LNHDA and SQIVND (reference sequence). The CDR3 runs 15 residues. V lost 7 bases and J lost 4, with 20 bases in between. CDR3 loop: CASTNSGGLTYEQYF. For the CDR3, the DNA is TGTGCCAGTACCAACTCTGGGGGACTTACTTACGAGCAGTACTTC.

V and J are TRBV7-9 and TRBJ1-6; a possible D gene is TRBD1 (6 bases). The germline V and J ends were trimmed by 5 bases and 11 bases, with 13 bases remaining between them. Germline V lookup: CDR1 SEHNR, CDR2 FQNEAQ (reference sequence). This CDR3 is 13 amino acids long. The DNA for the CDR3 is TGTGCCAGCAGCCGGACAGCATCCCCACCCCTCCACTTT. It specifies CASSRTASPPLHF.

This chain uses TRBV10-3 with TRBJ1-4; D is unclear. CDR3 length: 13 amino acids. From germline, CDR1 is ENHRY and CDR2 SYGVKD. The V end was cut by 3 bases, the J end by 7 bases, with 9 bases between. The CDR3 loop is CAISDSSAEKLFF. The CDR3 coding sequence is TGTGCCATCAGTGACAGTAGCGCTGAAAAACTGTTTTTT.

The chain recombines TRBV6-5 with TRBJ1-2; TRBD1 agrees at 10 bases. The CDR3 runs 13 residues. The V segment lost 2 bases and the J segment 8 bases; nucleotides outside the gene matches: 2. Germline V gene data show CDR1 as MNHEY and CDR2 as SVGAGI. The CDR3 DNA reads as TGTGCCAGCAGTTACCGGGACAGGGGCGGCTACACCTTC. It is translated as CASSYRDRGGYTF.

V and J are TRBV30 and TRBJ2-7; a possible D gene is TRBD1 (6 bases). Trimming took 2 bases from V and 6 from J, leaving 11 bases between them. This CDR3 contains 12 residues. Germline CDR1 is GTSNPN and CDR2 is SVGIG (reference sequence). The CDR3 DNA reads TGTGCCTGGAGTTCAACAGGGTTCGAGCAGTACGTC. Translation: CAWSSTGFEQYV.

The chain employs TRBV6-1 and TRBJ1-2, with D perhaps TRBD1 (6 bases). Germline loops: CDR1 MNHNS, CDR2 SASEGT. This CDR3 is built from 15 residues. Trimming took 7 bases from V and 4 from J, leaving 19 bases between them. The CDR3 reads CASTRETGTFYGYTF. The CDR3 DNA sequence: TGTGCCAGCACCCGCGAGACCGGGACATTCTATGGCTACACCTTC.

This clone was detected only once. This chain's CDR3 is CASRRDSQETQYF. CDR3 coding DNA: TGTGCCAGCAGGCGGGACTCACAAGAGACCCAGTACTTC. The rearrangement links TRBV2 to TRBJ2-5, with D perhaps TRBD2 (6 bases). CDR1 is SNHLY and CDR2 is FYNNEI in the germline V gene. Trimming removed 6 bases at V and 2 bases at J, with 10 bases between. CDR3 length: 13 residues.

The V call is TRBV30, the J call TRBJ1-2; D is perhaps TRBD1 (6 bases). The CDR3 has 17 residues. The germline CDR1 and CDR2 sequences are GTSNPN and SVGIG (reference sequence). Trimming removed 3 bases at V and 4 bases at J, with 24 bases between. The CDR3 nucleotides are TGTGCCTGGAGGAACCGAAACTCCGGGACAAGTCTCTATGGCTACACCTTC. Residues: CAWRNRNSGTSLYGYTF.

The chain has TRBV18 and TRBJ1-5, with TRBD1 matching 7 bases. The germline V gene encodes CDR1 KGHSH and CDR2 LQKENI. The junction had 8 bases not matched to a gene; V was cut back by 5 bases and J by 4 bases. The CDR3 covers 15 residues. CDR3 residues: CASSFDRAINQPQHF. CDR3 bases: TGTGCCAGCTCATTCGACAGGGCTATTAATCAGCCCCAGCATTTT. Filled out from reference TRBV18 and TRBJ1-5, the complete variable domain reads NAGVMQNPRHLVRRRGQEARLRCSPMKGHSHVYWYRQLPEEGLKFMVYLQKENIIDESGMPKERFSAEFPKEGPSILRIQQVVRGDSAAYFCASSFDRAINQPQHFGDGTRLSIL.